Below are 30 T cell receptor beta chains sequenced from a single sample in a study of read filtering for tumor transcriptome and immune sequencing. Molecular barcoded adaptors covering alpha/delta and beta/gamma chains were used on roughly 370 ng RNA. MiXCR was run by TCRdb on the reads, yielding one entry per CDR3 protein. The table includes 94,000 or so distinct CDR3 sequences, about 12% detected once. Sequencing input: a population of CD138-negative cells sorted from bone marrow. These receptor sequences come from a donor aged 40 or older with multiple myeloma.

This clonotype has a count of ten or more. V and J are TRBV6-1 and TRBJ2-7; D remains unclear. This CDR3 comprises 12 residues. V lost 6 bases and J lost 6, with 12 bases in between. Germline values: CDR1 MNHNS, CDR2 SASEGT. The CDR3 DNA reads TGTGCCAGCAGCCCAGACTCGTCCGAGCAGTACTTC. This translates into CASSPDSSEQYF.

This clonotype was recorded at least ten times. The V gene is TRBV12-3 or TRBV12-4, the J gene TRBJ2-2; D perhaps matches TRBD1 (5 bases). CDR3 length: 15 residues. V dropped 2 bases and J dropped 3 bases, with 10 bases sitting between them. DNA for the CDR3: TGTGCCAGCAGTTTATACAGGATCGACACCGGGGAGCTGTTTTTT. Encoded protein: CASSLYRIDTGELFF.

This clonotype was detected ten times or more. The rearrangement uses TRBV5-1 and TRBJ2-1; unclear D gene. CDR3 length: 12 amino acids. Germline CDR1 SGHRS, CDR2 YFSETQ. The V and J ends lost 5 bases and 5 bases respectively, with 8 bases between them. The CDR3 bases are TGCGCCAGCAGGGCAGTGGACAATGAGCAGTTCTTC. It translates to CASRAVDNEQFF.

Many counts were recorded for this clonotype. CDR3 amino acids: CASSLGHINTEAFF. The CDR3 region has the DNA TGTGCCAGCAGCTTAGGGCACATTAACACTGAAGCTTTCTTT. V usage is TRBV7-9 and J usage is TRBJ1-1; D is undetermined. From germline, CDR1 is SEHNR and CDR2 FQNEAQ (reference sequence). With 1 base removed from V and 2 bases from J, the gap between germline ends came to 8 bases. There are 14 residues in the CDR3.

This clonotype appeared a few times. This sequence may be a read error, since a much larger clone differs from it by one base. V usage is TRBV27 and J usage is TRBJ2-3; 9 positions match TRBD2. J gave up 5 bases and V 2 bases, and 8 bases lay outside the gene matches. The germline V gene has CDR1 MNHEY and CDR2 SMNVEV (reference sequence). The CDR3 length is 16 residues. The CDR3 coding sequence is TGTGCCAGCAGTTTACGTGGCGGGAGGGTCATAGATACGCAGTATTTT. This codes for CASSLRGGRVIDTQYF.

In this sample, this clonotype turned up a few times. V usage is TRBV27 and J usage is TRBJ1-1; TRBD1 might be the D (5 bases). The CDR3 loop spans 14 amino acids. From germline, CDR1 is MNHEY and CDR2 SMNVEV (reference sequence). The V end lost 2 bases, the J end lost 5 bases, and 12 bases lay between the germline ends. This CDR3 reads CASSLMGRPTEAFF. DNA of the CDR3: TGTGCCAGCAGTTTAATGGGACGGCCAACTGAAGCTTTCTTT.

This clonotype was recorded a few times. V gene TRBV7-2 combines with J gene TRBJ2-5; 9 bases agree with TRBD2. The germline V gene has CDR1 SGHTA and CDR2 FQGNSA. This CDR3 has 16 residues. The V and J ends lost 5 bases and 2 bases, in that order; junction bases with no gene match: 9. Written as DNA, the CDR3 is TGTGCCAGCAGCCGCAAGGCTAGCGGGATGCAAGAGACCCAGTACTTC. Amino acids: CASSRKASGMQETQYF.

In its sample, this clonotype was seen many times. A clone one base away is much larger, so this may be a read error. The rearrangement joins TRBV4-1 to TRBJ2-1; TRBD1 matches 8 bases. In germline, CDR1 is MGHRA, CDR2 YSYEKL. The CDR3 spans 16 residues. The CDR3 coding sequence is TGCGCCAGCAGCCAAGCCGGGACAGGATCCTACAATGGGCAGTTCTTC. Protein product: CASSQAGTGSYNGQFF.

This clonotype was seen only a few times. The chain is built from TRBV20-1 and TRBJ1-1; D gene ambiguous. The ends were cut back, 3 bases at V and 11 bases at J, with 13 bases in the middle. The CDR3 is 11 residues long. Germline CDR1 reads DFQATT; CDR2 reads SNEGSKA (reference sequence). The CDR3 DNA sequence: TGCAGTGCTAGCCGGGAGCGTGGGGCTTTCTTT. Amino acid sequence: CSASRERGAFF.

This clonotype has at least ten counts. CDR3 residues: CSAPGFRGTYEQYF. CDR3 DNA sequence: TGCAGTGCTCCAGGGTTCAGGGGTACCTACGAGCAGTACTTC. The chain employs TRBV20-1 and TRBJ2-7; D may be TRBD1 (6 bases). Germline V gene sequence: CDR1 DFQATT, CDR2 SNEGSKA (reference sequence). The V and J ends lost 5 bases and 2 bases respectively, with 16 bases between them. The CDR3 spans 14 residues.

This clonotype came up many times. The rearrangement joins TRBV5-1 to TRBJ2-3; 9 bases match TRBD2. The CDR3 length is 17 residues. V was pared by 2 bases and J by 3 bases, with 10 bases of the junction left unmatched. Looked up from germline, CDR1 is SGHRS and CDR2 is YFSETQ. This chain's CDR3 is CASSLPNSGSWTDTQYF. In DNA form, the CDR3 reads TGCGCCAGCAGCTTACCGAATAGCGGGAGTTGGACAGATACGCAGTATTTT.

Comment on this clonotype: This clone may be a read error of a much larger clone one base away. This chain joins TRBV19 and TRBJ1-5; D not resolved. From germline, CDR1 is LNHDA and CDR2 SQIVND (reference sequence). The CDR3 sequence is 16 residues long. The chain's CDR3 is CASNIGRGRRDQPQHF. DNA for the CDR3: TGTGCCAGTAATATAGGCCGGGGAAGAAGAGATCAGCCCCAGCATTTT.

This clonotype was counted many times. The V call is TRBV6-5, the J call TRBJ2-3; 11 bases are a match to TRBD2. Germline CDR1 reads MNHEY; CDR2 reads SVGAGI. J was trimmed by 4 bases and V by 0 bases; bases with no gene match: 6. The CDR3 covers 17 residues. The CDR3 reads CASSYSGLAGGADTQYF. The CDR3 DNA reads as TGTGCCAGCAGTTACTCGGGGCTAGCGGGAGGTGCAGATACGCAGTATTTT.

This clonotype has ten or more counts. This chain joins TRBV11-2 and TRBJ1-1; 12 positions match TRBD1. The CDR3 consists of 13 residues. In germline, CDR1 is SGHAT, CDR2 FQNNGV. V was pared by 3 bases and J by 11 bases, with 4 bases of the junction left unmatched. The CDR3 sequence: CASSLEGQGAAFF. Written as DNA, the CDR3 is TGTGCCAGCAGCTTGGAGGGACAGGGGGCCGCTTTCTTT.

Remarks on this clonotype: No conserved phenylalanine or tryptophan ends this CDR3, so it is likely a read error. CDR3 coding DNA: TGCAGCGTTGATAAGGATTCAAACACTGAAGCTTTCCTT. Protein: CSVDKDSNTEAFL. V and J are TRBV29-1 and TRBJ1-1, with D uncertain. Germline assignment: CDR1 SQVTM and CDR2 ANQGSEA. This CDR3 spans 13 amino acids. V was pared by 3 bases and J by 2 bases, with 10 bases between.

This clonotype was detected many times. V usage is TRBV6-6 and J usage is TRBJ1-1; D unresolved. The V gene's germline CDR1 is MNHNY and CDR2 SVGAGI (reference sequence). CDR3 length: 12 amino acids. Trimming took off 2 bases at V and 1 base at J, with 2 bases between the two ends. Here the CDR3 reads CASSYPNTEAFF. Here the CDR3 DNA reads TGTGCCAGCAGTTACCCGAACACTGAAGCTTTCTTT.

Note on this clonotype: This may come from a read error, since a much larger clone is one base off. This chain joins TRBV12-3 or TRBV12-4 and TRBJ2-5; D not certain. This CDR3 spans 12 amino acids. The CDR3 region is CAGSPLGETQYF. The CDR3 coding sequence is TGTGCCGGCAGTCCCCTTGGTGAGACCCAGTACTTC.

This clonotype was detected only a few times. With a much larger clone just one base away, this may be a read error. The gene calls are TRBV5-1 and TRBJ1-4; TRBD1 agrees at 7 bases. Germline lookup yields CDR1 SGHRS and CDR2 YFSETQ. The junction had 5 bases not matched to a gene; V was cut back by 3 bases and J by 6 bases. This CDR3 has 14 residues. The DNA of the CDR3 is TGCGCCAGCAGCTCAGGACAGGAGGATGAAAAACTGTTTTTT. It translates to CASSSGQEDEKLFF.

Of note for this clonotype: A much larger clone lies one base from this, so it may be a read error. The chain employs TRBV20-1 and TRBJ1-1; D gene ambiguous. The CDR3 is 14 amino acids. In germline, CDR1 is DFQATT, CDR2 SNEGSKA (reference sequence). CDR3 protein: CSARVGSSNTGAFF. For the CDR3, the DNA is TGCAGTGCTAGAGTAGGCAGCTCAAACACTGGAGCTTTCTTT.

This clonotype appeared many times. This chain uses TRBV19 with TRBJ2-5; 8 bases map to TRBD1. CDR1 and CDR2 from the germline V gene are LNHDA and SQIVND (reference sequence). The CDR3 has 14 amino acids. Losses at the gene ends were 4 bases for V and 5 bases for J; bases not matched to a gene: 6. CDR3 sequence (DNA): TGTGCCAGTAGTAGTGGACAGGGTTCGGAGACCCAGTACTTC. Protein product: CASSSGQGSETQYF.

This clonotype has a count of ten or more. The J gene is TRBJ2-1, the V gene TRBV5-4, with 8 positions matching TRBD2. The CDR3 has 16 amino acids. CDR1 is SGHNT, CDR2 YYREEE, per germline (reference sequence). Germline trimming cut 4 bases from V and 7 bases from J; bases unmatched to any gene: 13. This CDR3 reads CASSPGGAAGENEQFF. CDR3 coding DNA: TGTGCCAGCAGCCCCGGAGGGGCAGCGGGAGAAAATGAGCAGTTCTTC.

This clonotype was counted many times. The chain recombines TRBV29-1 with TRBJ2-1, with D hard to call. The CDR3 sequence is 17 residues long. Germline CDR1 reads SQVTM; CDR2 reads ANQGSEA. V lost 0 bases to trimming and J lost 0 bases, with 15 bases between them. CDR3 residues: CSVEDPFPPSSYNEQFF. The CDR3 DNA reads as TGCAGCGTTGAAGATCCCTTCCCCCCGAGCTCCTACAATGAGCAGTTCTTC.

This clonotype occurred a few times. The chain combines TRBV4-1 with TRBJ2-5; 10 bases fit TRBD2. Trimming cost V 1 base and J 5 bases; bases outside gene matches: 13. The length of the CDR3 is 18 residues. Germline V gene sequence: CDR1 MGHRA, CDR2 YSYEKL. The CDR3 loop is CASSQGASGSPWGETQYF. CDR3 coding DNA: TGCGCCAGCAGCCAAGGTGCTAGCGGGAGCCCCTGGGGGGAGACCCAGTACTTC.

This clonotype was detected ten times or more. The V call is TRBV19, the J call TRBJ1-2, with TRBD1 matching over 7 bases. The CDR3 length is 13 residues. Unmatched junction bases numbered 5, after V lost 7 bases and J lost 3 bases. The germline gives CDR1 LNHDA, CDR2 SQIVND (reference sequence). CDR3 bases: TGTGCCAGTAACCGACAGGGTGACTATGGCTACACCTTC. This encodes CASNRQGDYGYTF.

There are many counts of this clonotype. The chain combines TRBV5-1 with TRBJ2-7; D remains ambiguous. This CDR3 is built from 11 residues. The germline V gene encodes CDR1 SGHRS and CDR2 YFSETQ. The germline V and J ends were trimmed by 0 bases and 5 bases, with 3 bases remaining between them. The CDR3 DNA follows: TGCGCCAGCAGCTTGGGCGACGAGCAGTACTTC. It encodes CASSLGDEQYF.

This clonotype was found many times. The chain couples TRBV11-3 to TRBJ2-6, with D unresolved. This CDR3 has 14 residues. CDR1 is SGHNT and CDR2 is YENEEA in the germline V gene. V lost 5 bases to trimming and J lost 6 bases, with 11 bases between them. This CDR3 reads CASSPLLLANVLTF. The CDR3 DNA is TGTGCCAGCAGCCCCCTGCTCTTGGCCAACGTCCTGACTTTC.

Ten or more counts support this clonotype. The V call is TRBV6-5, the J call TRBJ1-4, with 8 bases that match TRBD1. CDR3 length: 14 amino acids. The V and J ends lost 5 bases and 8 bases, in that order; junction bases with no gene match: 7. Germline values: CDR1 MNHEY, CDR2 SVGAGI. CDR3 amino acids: CASSNTGGGEKLFF. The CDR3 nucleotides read TGTGCCAGCAGTAACACAGGGGGTGGGGAAAAACTGTTTTTT.

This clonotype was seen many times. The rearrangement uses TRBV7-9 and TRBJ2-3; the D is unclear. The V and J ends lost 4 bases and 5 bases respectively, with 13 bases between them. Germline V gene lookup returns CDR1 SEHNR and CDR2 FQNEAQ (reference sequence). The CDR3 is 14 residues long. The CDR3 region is CASSSGLTGDTQYF. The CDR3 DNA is TGTGCCAGCAGCTCCGGGCTTACCGGAGATACGCAGTATTTT.

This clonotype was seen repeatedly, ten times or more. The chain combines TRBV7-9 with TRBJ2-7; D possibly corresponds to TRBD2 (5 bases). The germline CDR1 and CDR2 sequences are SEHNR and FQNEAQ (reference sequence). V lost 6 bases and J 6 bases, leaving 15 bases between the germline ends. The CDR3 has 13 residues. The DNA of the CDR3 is TGTGCCAGCAGACGCTCGGGGTCGGGCGAGCAGTACTTC. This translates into CASRRSGSGEQYF.

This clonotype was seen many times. As DNA, the CDR3 is TGCAGTGCCGGAGACAGGGTGGTGAACACTGAAGCTTTCTTT. Translating gives CSAGDRVVNTEAFF. The gene calls are TRBV20-1 and TRBJ1-1, with 7 bases aligning to TRBD1. V shed 6 bases, J shed 0 bases, and the junction held 7 bases outside the gene matches. The CDR3 length is 14 residues. In germline, CDR1 is DFQATT, CDR2 SNEGSKA (reference sequence).